This TCR beta chain was documented in a study of PD-1 blockade in mismatch repair-deficient tumors. About the study: Patients had approximately 13 mismatch repair-deficient cancer types, all previously treated and progressing. General observations from the study: Tumor-resident clones, often absent from pretreatment blood, expanded after pembrolizumab and then contracted.

Mismatch repair deficiency was confirmed in all patients, by PCR or immunohistochemistry. TCR sequencing covered a few patients who responded to pembrolizumab. About this clone: The antigen is undetermined.

Libraries were prepared by immunoSEQ multiplex PCR; TCRdb keeps only in-frame clonotypes and omits some of them. The data show some 110,000 clones, with about 80% seen just once and roughly 4.8% held by the top ten. This clonotype was sampled from an adult with mismatch repair-deficient cancer. The sample consisted of peripheral blood, taken approximately 14 months after starting pembrolizumab.

The CDR3 reads CAWSRTGVFGKLFF. As DNA, the CDR3 is TGTGCCTGGAGTAGGACAGGGGTTTTCGGAAAACTGTTTTTT. The chain has TRBV30 and TRBJ1-4; 9 bases are shared with TRBD1. V was clipped by 2 bases and J by 10 bases; unmatched bases: 8. Germline V gives CDR1 GTSNPN, CDR2 SVGIG (reference sequence). This CDR3 comprises 14 residues.